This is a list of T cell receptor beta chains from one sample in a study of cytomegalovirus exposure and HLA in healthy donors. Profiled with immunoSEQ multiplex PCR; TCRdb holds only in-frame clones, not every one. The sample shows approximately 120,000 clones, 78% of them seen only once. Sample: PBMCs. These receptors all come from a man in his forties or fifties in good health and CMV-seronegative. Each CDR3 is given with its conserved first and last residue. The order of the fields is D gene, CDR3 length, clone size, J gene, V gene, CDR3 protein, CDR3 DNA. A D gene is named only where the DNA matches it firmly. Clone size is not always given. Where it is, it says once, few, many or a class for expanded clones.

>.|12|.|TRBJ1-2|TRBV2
CASLTGLYGYTF
TGTGCCAGCTTAACAGGGCTCTACGGCTACACCTTC
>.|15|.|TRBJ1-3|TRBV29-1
CSVVGGTRSGNTIYF
TGCAGCGTTGTAGGGGGAACCCGCTCTGGAAACACCATATATTTT
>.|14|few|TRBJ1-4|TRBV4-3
CASTTGLGGEKLFF
TGCGCCAGCACCACAGGTTTGGGAGGGGAAAAACTGTTTTTT
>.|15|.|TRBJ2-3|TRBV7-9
CASSFDGTSTDTQYF
TGTGCCAGCAGCTTTGACGGGACAAGCACAGATACGCAGTATTTT
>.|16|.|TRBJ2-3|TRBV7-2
CASSLDIGGKLDTQYF
TGTGCCAGCAGCTTAGATATCGGCGGGAAGTTGGATACGCAGTATTTT
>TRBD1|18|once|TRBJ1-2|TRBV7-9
CASSSPTGALTHKNGYTF
TGTGCCAGCAGTTCACCAACAGGGGCCCTCACGCATAAAAATGGCTACACCTTC
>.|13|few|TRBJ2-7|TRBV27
CATKGNSYYEQYF
TGTGCCACCAAGGGGAACAGCTACTACGAGCAGTACTTC
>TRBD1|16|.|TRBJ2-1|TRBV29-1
CSVEIGTGASYNEQFF
TGCAGCGTTGAAATTGGGACAGGGGCGTCGTACAATGAGCAGTTCTTC
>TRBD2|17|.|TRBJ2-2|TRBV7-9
CASYSTGGVTNTGELFF
TGTGCCAGCTACAGTACCGGGGGGGTAACAAACACCGGGGAGCTGTTTTTT
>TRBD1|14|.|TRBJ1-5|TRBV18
CASSPTGIGQPQHF
TGTGCCAGCTCACCGACAGGGATCGGACAGCCCCAGCATTTT
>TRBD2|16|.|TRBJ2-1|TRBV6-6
CASSYQLAGGYNEQFF
TGTGCCAGCAGTTACCAACTAGCGGGGGGGTACAATGAGCAGTTCTTC
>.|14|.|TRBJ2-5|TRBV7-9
CASSLMGGGETQYF
TGTGCCAGCAGCTTAATGGGGGGAGGAGAGACCCAGTACTTC
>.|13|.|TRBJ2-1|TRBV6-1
CASTPSRYNEQFF
TGTGCCAGCACGCCTAGCCGGTACAATGAGCAGTTCTTC
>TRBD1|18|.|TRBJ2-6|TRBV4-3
CASSHFGQGTPGANVLTF
TGCGCCAGCAGCCATTTCGGACAGGGAACCCCTGGGGCCAACGTCCTGACTTTC
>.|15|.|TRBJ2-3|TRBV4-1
CASSQDGLSTDTQYF
TGCGCCAGCAGCCAAGATGGACTTTCCACAGATACGCAGTATTTT
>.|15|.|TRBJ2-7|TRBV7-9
CASSSQTRDIYEQYF
TGTGCCAGCAGCTCTCAAACCCGGGACATCTACGAGCAGTACTTC
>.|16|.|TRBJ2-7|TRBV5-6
CASSLNRDIGYYEQYF
TGTGCCAGCAGCCTAAACCGGGACATAGGGTACTACGAGCAGTACTTC
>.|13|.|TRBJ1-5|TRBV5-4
CASSFAVNQPQHF
TGTGCCAGCAGCTTTGCAGTTAATCAGCCCCAGCATTTT
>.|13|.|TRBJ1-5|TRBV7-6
CASSLDRSQPQHF
TGTGCCAGCAGCTTAGACCGGAGCCAGCCCCAGCATTTT
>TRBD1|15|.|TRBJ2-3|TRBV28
CASSLQGAFADTQYF
TGTGCCAGCAGTTTGCAGGGGGCATTCGCAGATACGCAGTATTTT
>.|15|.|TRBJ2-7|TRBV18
CASSGAGGRSYEQYF
TGTGCCAGCTCAGGGGCCGGGGGGCGCTCCTACGAGCAGTACTTC
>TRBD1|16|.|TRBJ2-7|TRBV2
CASTYLRTGGAYEQYF
TGTGCCAGCACCTACCTAAGGACAGGGGGCGCCTACGAGCAGTACTTC
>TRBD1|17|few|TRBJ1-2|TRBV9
CASSATTRQGGNYGYTF
TGTGCCAGCAGCGCGACAACAAGACAAGGGGGCAACTATGGCTACACCTTC
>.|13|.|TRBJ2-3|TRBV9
CASSLEGRNTQYF
TGTGCCAGCAGCCTGGAGGGGCGGAATACGCAGTATTTT
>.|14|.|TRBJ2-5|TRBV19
CASSGRSGLTTQYF
TGTGCCAGTAGTGGCAGAAGCGGGTTGACGACCCAGTACTTC
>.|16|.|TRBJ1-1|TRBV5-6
CASRSGSYRVNTEAFF
TGTGCCAGCAGATCCGGATCTTACAGGGTGAACACTGAAGCTTTCTTT
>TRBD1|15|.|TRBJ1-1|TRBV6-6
CASSNDRGGSTEAFF
TGTGCCAGCAGTAACGACAGGGGTGGAAGCACTGAAGCTTTCTTT
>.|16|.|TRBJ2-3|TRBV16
CASSQLSSARTDTQYF
TGTGCCAGCAGCCAGCTCTCTAGCGCCCGCACAGATACGCAGTATTTT
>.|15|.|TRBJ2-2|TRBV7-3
CASSLRGRNAGELFF
TGTGCCAGCAGCTTGCGGGGGCGCAACGCCGGGGAGCTGTTTTTT
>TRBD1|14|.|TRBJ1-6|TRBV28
CASTRQGAVSPLHF
TGTGCCAGCACCCGACAGGGGGCGGTTTCACCCCTCCACTTT
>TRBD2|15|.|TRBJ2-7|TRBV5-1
CASSLGGSYNYEQYF
TGCGCCAGCTCGCTGGGGGGGTCCTACAACTACGAGCAGTACTTC
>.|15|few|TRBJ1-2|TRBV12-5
CASAIGLGLYYGYTF
TGTGCTAGTGCCATCGGACTCGGTCTTTACTATGGCTACACCTTC
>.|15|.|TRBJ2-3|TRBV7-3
CASCLSGGSTDTQYF
TGTGCCAGCTGCCTCAGTGGGGGGAGCACAGATACGCAGTATTTT
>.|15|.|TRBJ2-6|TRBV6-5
CASSPSFSGANGLTF
TGTGCCAGCAGCCCATCCTTCTCTGGGGCCAACGGCCTGACTTTC
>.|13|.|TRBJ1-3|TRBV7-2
CASSSSSGNTIYF
TGTGCCAGCAGCTCGTCCTCTGGAAACACCATATATTTT
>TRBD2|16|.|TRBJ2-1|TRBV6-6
CASRSKRGDTYNEQFF
TGTGCCAGCAGGAGCAAGCGGGGGGATACCTACAATGAGCAGTTCTTC
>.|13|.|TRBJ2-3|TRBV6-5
CASSYTSTDTQYF
TGTGCCAGCAGTTACACTAGCACAGATACGCAGTATTTT
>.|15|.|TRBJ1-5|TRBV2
CASSGGSYSNQPQHF
TGTGCCAGCAGCGGGGGGTCGTATAGCAATCAGCCCCAGCATTTT
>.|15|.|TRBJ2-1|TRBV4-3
CASSQDRQFYNEQFF
TGCGCCAGCAGCCAAGACAGACAGTTCTACAATGAGCAGTTCTTC
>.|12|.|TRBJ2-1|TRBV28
CASSPDNYEQFF
TGTGCCAGCAGTCCCGACAACTATGAGCAGTTCTTC
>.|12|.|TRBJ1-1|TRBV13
CASRGGNTEAFF
TGTGCCAGCAGGGGGGGGAACACTGAAGCTTTCTTT
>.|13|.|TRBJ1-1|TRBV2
CASNGLRGTEAFF
TGTGCCAGCAACGGCCTTAGGGGGACTGAAGCTTTCTTT
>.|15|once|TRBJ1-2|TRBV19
CASSGSRQSSWGYTF
TGTGCCAGTTCCGGCTCGCGGCAATCGAGCTGGGGCTACACCTTC
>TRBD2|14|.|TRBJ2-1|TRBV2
CASMSAGGVNEQFF
TGTGCCAGCATGTCAGCGGGGGGCGTCAATGAGCAGTTCTTC
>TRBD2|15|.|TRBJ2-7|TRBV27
CASSSGGTFRYEQYF
TGTGCCAGCAGTTCGGGGGGGACTTTTCGCTACGAGCAGTACTTC
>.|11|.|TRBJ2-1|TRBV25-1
CASSDRNEQFF
TGTGCCAGCAGTGACAGAAATGAGCAGTTCTTC
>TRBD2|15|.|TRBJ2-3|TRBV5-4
CASRHGGAGADTQYF
TGTGCCAGCAGACACGGGGGGGCGGGGGCAGATACGCAGTATTTT
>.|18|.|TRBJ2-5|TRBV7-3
CASSQGGMVQPYQETQYF
TGTGCCAGCAGCCAGGGGGGTATGGTACAGCCGTACCAGGAGACCCAGTACTTC
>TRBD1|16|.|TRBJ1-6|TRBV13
CASSATPTGFNSPLHF
TGTGCCAGCAGCGCTACCCCGACAGGGTTTAATTCACCCCTCCACTTT
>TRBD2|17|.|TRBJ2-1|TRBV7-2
CASSLGTSGGASSEQFF
TGTGCCAGCAGCTTAGGTACTAGCGGGGGGGCATCAAGTGAGCAGTTCTTC
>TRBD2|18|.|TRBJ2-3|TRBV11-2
CASSKPKGTGGGTDTQYF
TGTGCCAGCAGCAAACCAAAGGGCACGGGGGGAGGCACAGATACGCAGTATTTT
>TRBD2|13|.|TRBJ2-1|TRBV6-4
CASSGGSNNEQFF
TGTGCCAGCAGCGGGGGGAGCAACAATGAGCAGTTCTTC
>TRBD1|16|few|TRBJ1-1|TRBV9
CASSVTGGSRDTEAFF
TGTGCCAGCAGCGTCACAGGGGGCTCTAGGGACACTGAAGCTTTCTTT